The source of this TCR beta chain is a study of vaccination effects on CD4 cells after COVID-19 (dated by TCRdb to 2022 to 2024). For the wider study: Post-vaccine samples across the study were collected a median of 72 days after the second dose, with a range of 14 to 241. The study compared SARS-CoV-2 spike-specific CD4+ TCR repertoires before and after mRNA vaccination in COVID-19 convalescent patients and infection-naive vaccine recipients. Altogether, around 11 COVID-19 convalescent patients and a few SARS-CoV-2-naive healthy vaccine recipients made up the full study. The Oncomine TCR Beta short-read assay on an Illumina iSeq 100 was used to sequence cultures from other donors in the study. Broad study findings and their caveats: In healthy vaccine recipients, vaccine-induced clones were almost all SARS-CoV-2 mono-reactive, with only 1 of 255 cross-reactive with common cold coronaviruses. Clones induced by infection and clones induced by vaccination both contracted markedly at late timepoints after vaccination, which fits with T cell responses waning over time. The study was limited by a small number of convalescent patients and lacked early post-infection timepoints.

To note about this clone: No cognate antigen has been identified for it. Per-base qualities were not stored, and no clone one base away is much larger.

In the ViraFEST assay, PBMC were stimulated with viral peptide pools, and TCR sequencing was then used to find antigen-specific CD4+ T cell clonotypes based on their expansion. After about 9 days of culture, CD4+ T cells were isolated with the EasySep CD4+ T cell isolation kit. Two doses of either the BNT162b2 or the mRNA-1273 mRNA SARS-CoV-2 vaccine were administered to participants. Healthy vaccine recipients had no prior SARS-CoV-2 infection, confirmed by negative nucleocapsid antibodies before and after vaccination. Each well held around 2 million PBMC cultured in IMDM containing approximately 5% human AB serum, around 10 IU/ml IL-2 and gentamicin, along with about 9.5 ug/ml peptides. Half of the culture medium was replaced with fresh IL-2-containing medium on days 3 and 7. Unless noted otherwise, every peptide stimulation condition was grown in triplicate wells. PBMC were separated from whole blood using Ficoll-Paque Plus gradient centrifugation and were then either cryopreserved at -140C or used fresh. Overlapping peptide pools spanned the spike proteins of SARS-CoV-2 and the common cold coronaviruses HCoV-NL63, HCoV-OC43 and HCoV-229E. The QIAamp micro DNA kit was used to extract genomic DNA from the cultured CD4+ T cells.

The library was built by means of the immunoSEQ multiplex PCR assay. DNA from the cultured, isolated CD4+ T cells was subjected to TCR beta CDR3 sequencing. The study's processing was this. Non-productive TCR sequences were discarded, and reads were trimmed to the CDR3 region, with only CDR3s of 7 or more amino acids retained. The MANAFEST web app was used to identify antigen-specific clonotypes by comparing expansion in peptide wells with expansion in reference cultures. To be called positive, a clone needed expansion at FDR<0.05 compared with the reference and with all other wells, an odds ratio greater than 5, and a frequency greater than 0.1% in two replicate wells. A clonotype was called cross-reactive if it was significantly expanded both in SARS-CoV-2 spike wells and in at least one common cold coronavirus spike condition. Using the stringdist R package, CDR3 similarity was measured by Levenshtein distance, and unrooted trees were constructed with ape in R 3.6.1. In TCRdb, the immuneACCESS table is reduced to in-frame sequences with V and J assigned. These tables do not hold every clone; where another copy was compared, an unresolved V gene accounts for under half, and the others remain unexplained. Clone size and the V and J calls come from that table; the DNA yielded D and trimming. The sample profile shows about 72,000 clones; roughly four fifths of them were found once. Clones ranked in the top ten supply 1.2% of the sample.

This receptor was identified in a human donor who received a COVID-19 vaccine. The sequences come from CD4+ T cells from PBMCs cultured with HCoV-229E spike peptides, collected after COVID-19 vaccination. Taken with the paper, the label for cell subset or site translates to: HCoV-229E spike overlapping peptide pool stimulation.

The CDR3 is CAACKWTWTGELFF. At the DNA level, the sequence is TGTGCGGCTTGTAAGTGGACATGGACCGGGGAGCTGTTTTTT. Recombination joined TRBV28 with TRBJ2-2; TRBD1 is possibly the D segment (5 matching bases). The germline V gene yields MDHEN for CDR1 and SYDVKM for CDR2. The CDR3, cysteine through phenylalanine, is 14 amino acids long. The CDR3 DNA has 42 bases and is translated from base 1.